Below are 32 T cell receptor beta chains sequenced from a single sample in a study of cytomegalovirus exposure and HLA in healthy donors. Profiling relied on immunoSEQ multiplex PCR, and the TCRdb table lists in-frame clones only, not all of them. In the table there are approximately 300,000 clones, just over 85% of which are singletons. The specimen was PBMCs. These receptors all come from a young woman in good health and CMV-seronegative.

The chain couples TRBV19 to TRBJ1-1; tentatively, D is TRBD1 (5 bases). The germline V and J ends were trimmed by 7 bases and 0 bases, with 12 bases remaining between them. Looked up from germline, CDR1 is LNHDA and CDR2 is SQIVND (reference sequence). This CDR3 spans 14 amino acids. CDR3 loop: CASTRKDMNTEAFF. In DNA form, the CDR3 reads TGTGCCAGTACCCGGAAGGACATGAACACTGAAGCTTTCTTT.

This chain links TRBV19 with TRBJ2-5; D may be TRBD1 (6 bases). The germline V gene encodes CDR1 LNHDA and CDR2 SQIVND (reference sequence). This CDR3 has 14 amino acids. Trimming removed 5 bases from V and 0 bases from J, with 10 bases in between. The DNA of the CDR3 is TGTGCCAGTAGTTTTAGGGGGAACCAAGAGACCCAGTACTTC. Its translation is CASSFRGNQETQYF.

The chain uses TRBV13 and TRBJ1-2, with a tentative D call TRBD1 (6 bases). Trimming cost V 7 bases and J 4 bases, with 16 bases left between them. Germline CDR1 PRHDT, CDR2 FYEKMQ (reference sequence). The CDR3 contains 14 residues. This CDR3 is CASIPQTGLYGYTF. Here the CDR3 DNA reads TGTGCCAGCATCCCTCAGACAGGACTCTATGGCTACACCTTC.

The CDR3 DNA sequence: TGTGCCAGCAGCCAAACTAGCGGGAGAGGGATTGAGCAGTTCTTC. It specifies CASSQTSGRGIEQFF. The V and J genes are TRBV28 and TRBJ2-1; 11 positions match TRBD2. Trimming at V came to 6 bases and at J to 9 bases, leaving 10 bases not matched to a gene. The CDR3 loop spans 15 amino acids. Germline V gene sequence: CDR1 MDHEN, CDR2 SYDVKM.

V and J are TRBV11-2 and TRBJ1-2; 8 positions agree with TRBD1. With 3 bases clipped from V and 1 base from J, the junction kept 10 bases outside the gene matches. CDR3 size: 17 residues. Per germline, CDR1 SGHAT and CDR2 FQNNGV. In DNA, the CDR3 is TGTGCCAGCAGCTTCCTACTCGGACAGGGTAGTAACTATGGCTACACCTTC. It specifies CASSFLLGQGSNYGYTF.

A note on this clone: Other DNA sequences in this sample translate to the same CDR3. The chain couples TRBV5-1 to TRBJ2-5; 10 nucleotides match TRBD2. The V segment lost 5 bases and the J segment 3 bases; nucleotides outside the gene matches: 4. This CDR3 contains 14 residues. CDR1 SGHRS and CDR2 YFSETQ come from the germline V gene. The DNA for the CDR3 is TGCGCCAGCAGTCCCCTAGCGGGAGAAGAGACCCAGTACTTC. Translation gives CASSPLAGEETQYF.

A remark on this clone: The identical CDR3 is also encoded by other nucleotide sequences in the sample. The chain recombines TRBV19 with TRBJ2-7; 7 positions agree with TRBD1. The V gene's germline CDR1 is LNHDA and CDR2 SQIVND (reference sequence). The CDR3 is 15 amino acids. V dropped 1 base and J dropped 3; count of bases not matched to a gene: 6. This chain's CDR3 is CASSIAPGQDYEQYF. The CDR3 nucleotides are TGTGCCAGTAGTATAGCCCCAGGACAGGACTACGAGCAGTACTTC.

This clone has only one observation. This chain uses TRBV28 with TRBJ1-5; 7 bases are a match to TRBD1. Per the germline V gene, CDR1 is MDHEN and CDR2 is SYDVKM. V was clipped by 3 bases and J by 7 bases; unmatched bases: 9. This CDR3 has 15 residues. The CDR3 nucleotides read TGTGCCAGCAGTTTTCAGGACAGGTTATGGCAGCCCCAGCATTTT. It is translated as CASSFQDRLWQPQHF.

The gene calls are TRBV6-4 and TRBJ2-7; D is perhaps TRBD2 (5 bases). Germline V gene lookup returns CDR1 MRHNA and CDR2 SNTAGT. This CDR3 region has 13 residues. The ends were cut back, 8 bases at V and 3 bases at J, with 14 bases in the middle. The CDR3 is CASEPGKLYEQYF. In nucleotides, the CDR3 is TGTGCCAGCGAGCCCGGGAAACTCTACGAGCAGTACTTC.

The rearrangement joins TRBV28 to TRBJ2-7; tentatively, D is TRBD2 (5 bases). V was clipped by 2 bases and J by 3 bases, with 8 bases between them. Germline V gene data show CDR1 as MDHEN and CDR2 as SYDVKM. The CDR3 extends over 13 amino acids. CDR3 DNA: TGTGCCAGCAGTTTAGCGGGTTTCTACGAGCAGTACTTC. As protein: CASSLAGFYEQYF.

The chain links TRBV27 to TRBJ2-7, with 9 bases identical to TRBD2. This CDR3 spans 13 amino acids. Germline V gene data show CDR1 as MNHEY and CDR2 as SMNVEV (reference sequence). J gave up 6 bases and V 2 bases, and 2 bases lay outside the gene matches. For the CDR3, the DNA is TGTGCCAGCAGTTTAGCGGGAGGGCTCGAGCAGTACTTC. Its translation is CASSLAGGLEQYF.

V is TRBV27 and J is TRBJ2-1; TRBD2 is a possible D gene (6 bases). The germline gives CDR1 MNHEY, CDR2 SMNVEV (reference sequence). With 4 bases removed from V and 7 bases from J, the gap between germline ends came to 20 bases. The CDR3 totals 16 residues. The CDR3 sequence: CASSWAPGVRLNEQFF. The CDR3 nucleotides read TGTGCCAGCAGTTGGGCTCCGGGAGTTAGGCTTAATGAGCAGTTCTTC.

The rearrangement uses TRBV28 and TRBJ2-1; 9 bases map to TRBD2. Germline CDR1 and CDR2: MDHEN and SYDVKM. The CDR3 totals 16 residues. Trimming cost V 5 bases and J 4 bases; bases outside gene matches: 9. CDR3 protein: CASSPSGLASYNEQFF. Written as DNA, the CDR3 is TGTGCCAGCAGTCCCTCCGGACTAGCGTCTTACAATGAGCAGTTCTTC.

This chain connects TRBV28 to TRBJ1-5; D perhaps matches TRBD1 (6 bases). The V end was cut by 7 bases, the J end by 6 bases, with 19 bases between. The germline CDR1 and CDR2 sequences are MDHEN and SYDVKM. This CDR3 has 15 amino acids. CDR3 coding DNA: TGTGCCAGCACTGCCACAATCGACAGGCGTCAGCCCCAGCATTTT. Translation: CASTATIDRRQPQHF.

The chain links TRBV4-2 to TRBJ1-2; 11 positions match TRBD1. CDR1 is LGHNA, CDR2 YNFKEQ, per germline. The junction had 10 bases not matched to a gene; V was cut back by 4 bases and J by 3 bases. This CDR3 contains 17 residues. The CDR3 nucleotides are TGTGCCAGCAGCCCCCGGACAGGGGGCACGGTAGACTATGGCTACACCTTC. Residues: CASSPRTGGTVDYGYTF.

To note about this clone: Other DNA variants within this sample encode the same CDR3. The gene calls are TRBV4-2 and TRBJ2-7; 7 bases match TRBD2. CDR1 and CDR2 (germline): LGHNA, YNFKEQ. The V and J ends lost 1 base and 2 bases, in that order; junction bases with no gene match: 5. The CDR3 contains 15 residues. In DNA form, the CDR3 reads TGTGCCAGCAGCCAAGGGCTAGCGGAGACCTACGAGCAGTACTTC. Residues: CASSQGLAETYEQYF.

This sequence joins TRBV4-1 and TRBJ2-7; D is possibly TRBD2 (5 bases). The length of the CDR3 is 18 residues. V lost 0 bases and J lost 0, with 18 bases in between. The V gene's germline CDR1 is MGHRA and CDR2 YSYEKL. The CDR3 spells CASSQDLLEMGSSYEQYF. In DNA form, the CDR3 reads TGCGCCAGCAGCCAAGATTTGCTAGAGATGGGGAGCTCCTACGAGCAGTACTTC.

V gene TRBV9 combines with J gene TRBJ2-3; TRBD2 agrees at 9 bases. The CDR3 loop spans 17 amino acids. CDR1 and CDR2 (germline): SGDLS, YYNGEE. V lost 4 bases to trimming and J lost 2 bases; unmatched junction nucleotides: 11. The CDR3 bases are TGTGCCAGCAGCCCGAACACCGGGACTAGCCTCACAGATACGCAGTATTTT. This codes for CASSPNTGTSLTDTQYF.

The chain carries TRBV14 and TRBJ2-1; D possibly corresponds to TRBD2 (6 bases). CDR1 and CDR2 from the germline V gene are SGHDN and FVKESK. The CDR3 is 16 amino acids. The V and J ends lost 4 bases and 0 bases respectively, with 13 bases between them. This CDR3 reads CASSPLARSSYNEQFF. CDR3 bases: TGTGCCAGCAGCCCCCTAGCGCGGAGCTCCTACAATGAGCAGTTCTTC.

This chain connects TRBV5-1 to TRBJ2-7, with 9 bases identical to TRBD1. CDR1 is SGHRS, CDR2 YFSETQ, per germline. The CDR3 length is 15 residues. V shed 4 bases, J shed 2 bases, and the junction held 7 bases outside the gene matches. This chain's CDR3 is CASSKGQGRTYEQYF. As DNA, the CDR3 is TGCGCCAGCAGCAAAGGACAGGGGCGAACCTACGAGCAGTACTTC.

V and J are TRBV7-9 and TRBJ2-1; 9 positions match TRBD1. The CDR3 is 15 residues long. The V and J ends lost 4 bases and 8 bases, in that order; junction bases with no gene match: 9. Per the germline V gene, CDR1 is SEHNR and CDR2 is FQNEAQ (reference sequence). The CDR3 region has the DNA TGTGCCAGCAGCTGGACCGGGACAGGGCTCCATGAGCAGTTCTTC. It translates to CASSWTGTGLHEQFF.

The genes are TRBV5-1 and TRBJ2-3; no reliable D call. This CDR3 has 18 amino acids. Per germline, CDR1 SGHRS and CDR2 YFSETQ. V lost 0 bases and J 0 bases, leaving 17 bases between the germline ends. CDR3 nucleotide sequence: TGCGCCAGCAGCTTGGGCCCCAAAGGAGTTGGTAGCACAGATACGCAGTATTTT. It specifies CASSLGPKGVGSTDTQYF.

J is TRBJ2-7 and V is TRBV6-5, with 11 bases fitting TRBD2. V shed 2 bases and J 4 bases; nucleotides not matched to a gene: 7. The length of the CDR3 is 16 residues. The germline gives CDR1 MNHEY, CDR2 SVGAGI. CDR3 coding DNA: TGTGCCAGCAGTTACGCGGGGGGACTAGCGGAGTACGAGCAGTACTTC. As protein: CASSYAGGLAEYEQYF.

The V call is TRBV2, the J call TRBJ1-2; D call uncertain. The length of the CDR3 is 14 residues. V shed 6 bases and J shed 4 bases, with 15 bases lying between them. Per the germline V gene, CDR1 is SNHLY and CDR2 is FYNNEI. CDR3 bases: TGTGCCAGCAGGAGCGGAACCTCAAGCTATGGCTACACCTTC. Amino acid sequence: CASRSGTSSYGYTF.

The V and J genes are TRBV28 and TRBJ2-3; 7 bases agree with TRBD2. The J segment lost 5 bases and the V segment lost 3 bases, leaving 11 bases of the junction unmatched. This CDR3 region has 16 residues. Germline CDR1 MDHEN, CDR2 SYDVKM. CDR3 sequence reads: CASSFRLAAVGDTQYF. The CDR3 DNA reads TGTGCCAGCAGTTTCCGCCTAGCGGCAGTAGGAGATACGCAGTATTTT.

The J gene is TRBJ1-2, the V gene TRBV4-1, with D possibly being TRBD1 (5 bases). V was cut by 1 base and J by 3 bases, with 18 bases left in between. The germline gives CDR1 MGHRA, CDR2 YSYEKL. The length of the CDR3 is 17 residues. CDR3 in DNA: TGCGCCAGCAGCCAAGTGTTTCAGGGAGGGCATGACTATGGCTACACCTTC. Protein product: CASSQVFQGGHDYGYTF.

This clone has only one observation. This chain links TRBV5-1 with TRBJ2-6; D unclear. Trimming removed 0 bases at V and 1 base at J, with 5 bases between. This CDR3 comprises 15 residues. Germline V lookup: CDR1 SGHRS, CDR2 YFSETQ. In DNA, the CDR3 is TGCGCCAGCAGCTTGGGGCCGTCTGGGGCCAACGTCCTGACTTTC. It encodes CASSLGPSGANVLTF.

The V and J genes are TRBV7-6 and TRBJ2-1; 11 bases agree with TRBD2. The CDR3 spans 14 residues. Looked up from germline, CDR1 is SGHVS and CDR2 is FNYEAQ. V trimming: 5 bases; J trimming: 8 bases; junction bases outside the gene matches: 5. CDR3 amino acids: CASSRLAGTDEQFF. The CDR3 DNA is TGTGCCAGCAGCAGACTAGCGGGAACCGATGAGCAGTTCTTC. The variable domain in full, completed from reference TRBV7-6 and TRBJ2-1, reads GAGVSQSPRYKVTKRGQDVALRCDPISGHVSLYWYRQALGQGPEFLTYFNYEAQQDKSGLPNDRFSAERPEGSISTLTIQRTEQRDSAMYRCASSRLAGTDEQFFGPGTRLTVL.

This clone was observed a few times. This chain links TRBV7-6 with TRBJ1-2; 7 bases match TRBD1. The ends lost 2 bases at V and 1 base at J; junction bases unmatched: 4. There are 15 residues in the CDR3. Germline values: CDR1 SGHVS, CDR2 FNYEAQ. The CDR3 protein is CASSLQGGVNYGYTF. For the CDR3, the DNA is TGTGCCAGCAGCTTACAGGGGGGAGTTAACTATGGCTACACCTTC.

The chain couples TRBV11-1 to TRBJ1-3, with D hard to call. CDR3 length: 14 amino acids. Germline-derived CDR1 and CDR2 are SGHAT and FQDESV (reference sequence). Trimming stripped 5 bases from V and 1 base from J, with 9 bases between. This CDR3 reads CASSTTESGNTIYF. The CDR3 bases are TGTGCCAGCAGCACAACAGAGTCTGGAAACACCATATATTTT. Using reference TRBV11-1 and TRBJ1-3 for the parts outside the CDR3, the full variable domain is EAEVAQSPRYKITEKSQAVAFWCDPISGHATLYWYRQILGQGPELLVQFQDESVVDDSQLPKDRFSAERLKGVDSTLKIQPAELGDSAMYLCASSTTESGNTIYFGEGSWLTVV.

The V gene is TRBV5-1, the J gene TRBJ2-5; TRBD1 matches 9 bases. CDR1 is SGHRS and CDR2 is YFSETQ in the germline V gene. The CDR3 runs 19 residues. The V and J ends lost 0 bases and 1 base, in that order; junction bases with no gene match: 13. CDR3: CASSLGGTGSPYIQETQYF. The CDR3 region has the DNA TGCGCCAGCAGCTTGGGGGGGACAGGGTCTCCGTATATCCAAGAGACCCAGTACTTC.

This chain links TRBV28 with TRBJ2-2, with D unresolved. This CDR3 region has 16 residues. Per germline, CDR1 MDHEN and CDR2 SYDVKM. Trimming left V 1 base short and J 7 bases short, with 16 bases between. CDR3 in amino acids: CASSLYHTKVVGELFF. CDR3 nucleotides: TGTGCCAGCAGTTTATACCATACTAAGGTCGTCGGGGAGCTGTTTTTT.